This T cell receptor beta chain was identified in a study of OX40 agonist ivuxolimab in advanced cancers. Study-wide context: People who had prior anti-PD-1, anti-PD-L1 or anti-CTLA-4 therapy could take part, and approximately 43% had some.

The assay was immunoSEQ multiplex PCR, and TCRdb's table has in-frame clones only and misses some. Among about 83,000 clones, less than 90% were seen once, and the ten largest hold 0.5% to 0.85%. Autoimmune disease history or systemic immunosuppression was exclusionary. On this clone itself: The target antigen is unknown.

The germline gives CDR1 MNHEY, CDR2 SMNVEV (reference sequence). The CDR3 runs 15 residues. V lost 6 bases, J lost 6 bases, and 17 bases lay in between. Study-wide results and caveats: The average count of expanded clones was higher among CD8+ T cells than among CD4+. Doses of 0.1 to 3.0 mg/kg were accompanied by clonal expansion of CD4+ and CD8+ blood T cells by week 6.

The starting material was CD4+ or CD8+ T cells sorted from blood, obtained in a trial of the OX40 agonist ivuxolimab. The V and J genes are TRBV27 and TRBJ1-4, with D maybe TRBD1 (6 bases). This sequence was found in an adult with an advanced solid tumor such as melanoma, head and neck, liver or kidney cancer. Here the CDR3 DNA reads TGTGCCAGCAGAAGACCAGGGGATCCGGATGAAAAACTGTTTTTT. Translation gives CASRRPGDPDEKLFF.